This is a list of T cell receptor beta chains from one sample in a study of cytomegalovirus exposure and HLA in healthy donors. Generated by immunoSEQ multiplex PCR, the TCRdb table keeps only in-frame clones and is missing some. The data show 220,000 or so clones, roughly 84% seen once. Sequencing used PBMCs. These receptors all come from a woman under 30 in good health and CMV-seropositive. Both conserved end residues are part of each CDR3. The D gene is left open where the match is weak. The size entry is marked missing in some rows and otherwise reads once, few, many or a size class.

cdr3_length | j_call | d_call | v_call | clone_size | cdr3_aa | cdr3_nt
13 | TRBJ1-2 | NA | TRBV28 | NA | CASISGVNYGYTF | TGTGCCAGCATTTCAGGGGTCAACTACGGCTACACCTTC
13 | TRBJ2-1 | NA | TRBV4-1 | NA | CASSQLQGNEQFF | TGCGCCAGCAGCCAACTTCAGGGGAATGAGCAGTTCTTC
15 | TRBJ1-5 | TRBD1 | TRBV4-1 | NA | CASSTGQGSPQPQHF | TGCGCCAGCAGCACCGGACAGGGATCCCCCCAGCCCCAGCATTTT
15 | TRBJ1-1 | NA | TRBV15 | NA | CATSRLPQVSSEAFF | TGTGCCACCAGCAGACTTCCTCAGGTCTCTTCTGAAGCTTTCTTT
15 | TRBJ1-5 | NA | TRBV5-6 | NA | CASSLGAVSNQPQHF | TGTGCCAGCAGCTTGGGAGCCGTTAGCAATCAGCCCCAGCATTTT
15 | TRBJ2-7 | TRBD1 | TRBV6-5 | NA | CASSYSGTALYEQYF | TGTGCCAGCAGTTACTCCGGGACAGCCCTCTACGAGCAGTACTTC
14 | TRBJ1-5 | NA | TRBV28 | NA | CASLNGGGYQPQHF | TGTGCCAGCTTAAATGGGGGAGGGTATCAGCCCCAGCATTTT
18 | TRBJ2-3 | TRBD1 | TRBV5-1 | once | CASSLSLPQGAGTDTQYF | TGCGCCAGCAGCTTGTCTTTGCCACAGGGGGCTGGCACAGATACGCAGTATTTT
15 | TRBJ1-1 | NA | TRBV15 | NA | CATSRSREGNPEAFF | TGTGCCACCAGCAGATCCCGCGAGGGTAATCCTGAAGCTTTCTTT
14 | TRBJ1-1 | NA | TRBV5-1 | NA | CASSLVSQGTEAFF | TGCGCCAGCAGCTTGGTATCGCAGGGGACTGAAGCTTTCTTT
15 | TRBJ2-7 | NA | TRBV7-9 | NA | CASSGEQGSRHEQYF | TGTGCCAGCTCGGGTGAGCAGGGGAGCCGCCACGAGCAGTACTTC
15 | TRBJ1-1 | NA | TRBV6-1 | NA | CASRSEAGVNTEAFF | TGTGCCAGCAGGTCGGAGGCAGGGGTGAACACTGAAGCTTTCTTT
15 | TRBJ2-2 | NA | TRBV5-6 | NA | CASSRGTVNTGELFF | TGTGCCAGCAGCCGCGGGACGGTGAACACCGGGGAGCTGTTTTTT
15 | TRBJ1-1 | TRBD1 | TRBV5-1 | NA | CASSSSPGQRTEAFF | TGCGCCAGCAGCTCATCCCCGGGACAGCGCACTGAAGCTTTCTTT
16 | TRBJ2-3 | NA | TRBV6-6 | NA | CASSYGPGVRPDTQYF | TGTGCCAGCAGTTACGGTCCGGGAGTTCGTCCGGATACGCAGTATTTT
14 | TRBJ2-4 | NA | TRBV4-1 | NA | CASSQEDYQNIQYF | TGCGCCAGCAGCCAGGAGGACTACCAAAACATTCAGTACTTC
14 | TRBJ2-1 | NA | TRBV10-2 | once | CASSPGGSYNEQFF | TGCGCCAGCAGCCCCGGAGGCTCCTACAATGAGCAGTTCTTC
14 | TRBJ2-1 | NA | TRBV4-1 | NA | CASSQVGGTNEQFF | TGCGCCAGCAGCCAAGTGGGCGGGACGAATGAGCAGTTCTTC
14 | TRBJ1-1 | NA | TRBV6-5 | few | CASFPPGRDTEAFF | TGTGCCAGTTTCCCCCCCGGGCGGGACACTGAAGCTTTCTTT
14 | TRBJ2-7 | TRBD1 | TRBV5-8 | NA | CASSLGTGKDEQYF | TGTGCCAGCAGCCTGGGGACAGGGAAAGACGAGCAGTACTTC
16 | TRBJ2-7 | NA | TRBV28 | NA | CASSLYPEGLSYEQYF | TGTGCCAGCAGTTTATACCCAGAGGGTCTCTCCTACGAGCAGTACTTC
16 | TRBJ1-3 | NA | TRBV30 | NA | CAWSAPMTSSGNTIYF | TGTGCCTGGAGTGCCCCGATGACTAGCTCTGGAAACACCATATATTTT
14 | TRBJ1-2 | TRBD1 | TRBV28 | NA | CASKVWPGGAGYTF | TGTGCCAGCAAAGTTTGGCCAGGGGGAGCTGGCTACACCTTC
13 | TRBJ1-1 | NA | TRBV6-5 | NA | CASSSTEHAEAFF | TGTGCCAGCAGTTCGACGGAGCACGCTGAAGCTTTCTTT
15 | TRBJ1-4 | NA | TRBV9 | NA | CASSSRTATNEKLFF | TGTGCCAGCAGCTCCCGGACAGCAACTAATGAAAAACTGTTTTTT
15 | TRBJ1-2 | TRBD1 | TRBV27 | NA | CASSLGATGLRGYTF | TGTGCCAGCAGTTTAGGCGCGACAGGGCTGAGAGGCTACACCTTC
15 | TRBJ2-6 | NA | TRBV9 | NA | CASSVGASGANVLTF | TGTGCCAGCAGCGTAGGGGCCTCTGGGGCCAACGTCCTGACTTTC
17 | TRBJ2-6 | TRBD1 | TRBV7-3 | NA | CASSQDRLSSGANVLTF | TGTGCCAGCAGCCAGGACAGGCTTAGCTCTGGGGCCAACGTCCTGACTTTC
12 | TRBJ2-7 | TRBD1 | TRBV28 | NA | CASRDRAYEQYF | TGTGCCAGCAGGGACAGGGCCTACGAGCAGTACTTC
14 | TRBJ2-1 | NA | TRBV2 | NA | CASESMSSYNEQFF | TGTGCCAGCGAATCCATGAGCTCCTACAATGAGCAGTTCTTC
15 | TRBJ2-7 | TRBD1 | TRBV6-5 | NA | CASSYPDRAGREQYF | TGTGCCAGCAGTTACCCGGACAGGGCTGGTCGCGAGCAGTACTTC
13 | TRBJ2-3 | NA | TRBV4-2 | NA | CASSQVYTGTQYF | TGTGCCAGCAGCCAAGTTTACACAGGCACGCAGTATTTT
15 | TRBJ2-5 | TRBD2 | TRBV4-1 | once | CASSQGSGSMETQYF | TGCGCCAGCAGCCAAGGAAGCGGGAGTATGGAGACCCAGTACTTC
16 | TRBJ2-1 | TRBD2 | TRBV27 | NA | CASSSPSGLSYNEQFF | TGTGCCAGCAGTTCTCCTAGCGGGCTGTCCTACAATGAGCAGTTCTTC
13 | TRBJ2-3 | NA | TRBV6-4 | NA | CASSETRGIGQYF | TGTGCCAGCAGTGAAACAAGGGGGATAGGGCAGTATTTT
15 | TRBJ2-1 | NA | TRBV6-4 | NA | CASRADYQPYNEQFF | TGTGCCAGCAGAGCGGACTACCAGCCGTACAATGAGCAGTTCTTC
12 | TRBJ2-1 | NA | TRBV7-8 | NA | CASSSQTDWPFF | TGTGCCAGCAGCTCCCAAACCGACTGGCCGTTCTTC
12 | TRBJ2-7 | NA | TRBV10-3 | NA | CAIARGGDEQYF | TGTGCCATCGCCCGGGGTGGGGACGAGCAGTACTTC
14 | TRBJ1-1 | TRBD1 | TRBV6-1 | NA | CASSEWDRATEAFF | TGTGCCAGCAGTGAATGGGACAGGGCCACTGAAGCTTTCTTT
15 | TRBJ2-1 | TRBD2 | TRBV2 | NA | CASSVRASGSNEQFF | TGTGCCAGCAGTGTCAGGGCTAGCGGGAGCAATGAGCAGTTCTTC
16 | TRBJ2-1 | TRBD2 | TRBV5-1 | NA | CASSPRGAGGSNEQFF | TGCGCCAGCAGCCCCCGGGGAGCGGGAGGATCGAATGAGCAGTTCTTC
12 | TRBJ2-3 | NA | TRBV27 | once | CASSPALKPQYF | TGTGCCAGCAGTCCCGCCTTGAAGCCGCAGTATTTT
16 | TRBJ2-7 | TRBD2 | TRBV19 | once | CASSILGLAGTYEQYF | TGTGCCAGTAGTATACTGGGACTAGCGGGAACCTACGAGCAGTACTTC
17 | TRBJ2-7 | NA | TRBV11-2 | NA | CASRNAPGSSFSYEQYF | TGTGCCAGCAGAAACGCGCCCGGGAGCTCCTTTTCCTACGAGCAGTACTTC
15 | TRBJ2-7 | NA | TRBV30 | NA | CAWRTGFDPLYEQYF | TGTGCCTGGAGAACAGGGTTTGACCCCCTCTACGAGCAGTACTTC
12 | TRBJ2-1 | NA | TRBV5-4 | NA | CASSLLGDEQFF | TGTGCCAGCAGCCTTCTAGGAGATGAGCAGTTCTTC
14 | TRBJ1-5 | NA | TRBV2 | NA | CASSSQGGGQPQHF | TGTGCCAGCAGCTCCCAGGGAGGGGGTCAGCCCCAGCATTTT
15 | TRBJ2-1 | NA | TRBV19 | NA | CASTRTRRGYREQFF | TGTGCCAGTACCCGGACTCGCCGAGGTTATCGGGAGCAGTTCTTC
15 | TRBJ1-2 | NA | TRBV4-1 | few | CASRKLGQGIDGYTF | TGCGCCAGCAGGAAGCTTGGGCAGGGGATTGATGGCTACACCTTC
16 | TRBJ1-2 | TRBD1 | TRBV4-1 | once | CASSQGADRGFRGYTF | TGCGCCAGCAGCCAAGGTGCGGACAGGGGGTTTCGTGGCTACACCTTC
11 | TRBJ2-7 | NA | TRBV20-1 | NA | CSANREYEQYF | TGCAGTGCTAATAGAGAGTACGAGCAGTACTTC
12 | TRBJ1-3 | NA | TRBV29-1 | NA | CSAHGTGNTIYF | TGCAGCGCTCACGGGACAGGAAACACCATATATTTT
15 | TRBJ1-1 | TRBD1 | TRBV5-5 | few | CASSFRTGGNTEAFF | TGTGCCAGCAGCTTTCGGACAGGGGGAAACACTGAAGCTTTCTTT